This entry lists 13 T cell receptor beta chains sequenced from one sample in a study of response to subunit inactivated influenza vaccine. TCRdb used MiXCR to reprocess the RT-PCR reads, holding one entry per CDR3 protein. This sample has around 200,000 distinct CDR3 sequences, with about 12% found just once. These records were also assigned to another study, of T cells expressing NK-cell markers. That source adds: With UMIs, 5'RACE template switching was used to make TCR beta cDNA.

The material sequenced was CD8+ T cells sorted from PBMCs, taken 11 to 12 days after vaccination. The receptors stem from a man aged 50 or older who received an inactivated influenza vaccine.

This clonotype occurred many times. This sequence joins TRBV5-1 and TRBJ2-1; 13 nucleotides line up with TRBD2. V lost 4 bases, J lost 6 bases, and 4 bases stayed unmatched. Per germline, CDR1 SGHRS and CDR2 YFSETQ. CDR3 length: 15 amino acids. This CDR3 reads CASSGGLAGTNEQFF. CDR3 coding DNA: TGCGCCAGCAGCGGGGGACTAGCGGGAACCAATGAGCAGTTCTTC.

This clonotype occurred a few times. This chain joins TRBV7-8 and TRBJ2-2; the D is unclear. Germline V gives CDR1 SGHVS, CDR2 FQNEAQ. V lost 3 bases and J lost 7, with 6 bases in between. The CDR3 has 12 residues. CDR3 protein: CASSFYGGELFF. DNA for the CDR3: TGTGCCAGCAGCTTTTATGGCGGGGAGCTGTTTTTT.

The chain links TRBV24-1 to TRBJ1-3, with 7 bases fitting TRBD1. Germline trimming cut 3 bases from V and 3 bases from J; bases unmatched to any gene: 7. Germline V gives CDR1 KGHDR, CDR2 SFDVKD. There are 16 residues in the CDR3. The CDR3 region has the DNA TGTGCCACCAGTGATCCGACAGGGCCGGGTGGAAACACCATATATTTT. It translates to CATSDPTGPGGNTIYF.

This clonotype was counted only a few times. The junction does not match germline at one end; this may be a read error. V gene TRBV5-1 combines with J gene TRBJ2-5; tentative D call: TRBD2 (6 bases). The germline gives CDR1 SGHRS, CDR2 YFSETQ. This CDR3 is 16 amino acids long. CDR3 bases: TGCGACAGCAGAGTCGGGGGTCGGTATGTTGTAGAGACCCAGTACTTC. Its translation: CDSRVGGRYVVETQYF.

Only a few counts were recorded for this clonotype. This chain uses TRBV5-5 with TRBJ1-5; D is uncertain. Trimming took 1 base from V and 7 from J, leaving 6 bases between them. Germline V CDR1 and CDR2: SGHKS, YYEKEE (reference sequence). CDR3 size: 12 residues. The chain's CDR3 is CASSLLGQPQHF. DNA for the CDR3: TGTGCCAGCAGCTTGTTGGGGCAGCCCCAGCATTTT.

This chain uses TRBV11-2 with TRBJ2-3; the D gene is possibly TRBD2 (5 bases). The CDR3 loop spans 12 amino acids. The germline CDR1 and CDR2 sequences are SGHAT and FQNNGV. V shed 5 bases and J shed 2 bases, with 5 bases lying between them. The CDR3 coding sequence is TGTGCCAGCAGCGGACTCACAGATACGCAGTATTTT. The encoded protein is CASSGLTDTQYF.

The table lists this clonotype with a few counts. CDR3 DNA sequence: TGTGCCAGGGGACAGGGCCCTCAGCCCCAGCATTTT. Translated: CARGQGPQPQHF. J is TRBJ1-5 and V is TRBV19; the match to TRBD1 covers 9 bases. This CDR3 comprises 12 residues. V was pared by 9 bases and J by 6 bases, with 3 bases of the junction left unmatched. The germline V gene has CDR1 LNHDA and CDR2 SQIVND (reference sequence).

This clonotype was found many times. The chain employs TRBV3-1 and TRBJ2-3, with 13 bases identical to TRBD2. The CDR3 extends over 17 amino acids. CDR1 LGHDT and CDR2 YNNKEL come from the germline V gene (reference sequence). V shed 10 bases, J shed 1 base, and the junction held 11 bases outside the gene matches. DNA for the CDR3: TGTGCCAAGACCGGGACTAGCGGGATGTCTTGCACAGATACGCAGTATTTT. Encoded protein: CAKTGTSGMSCTDTQYF.

This clonotype was counted ten times or more. The CDR3 is CASGLWQGGLSGTEAFF. The CDR3 DNA reads as TGTGCTAGTGGTTTGTGGCAGGGAGGTTTGAGTGGCACTGAAGCTTTCTTT. This chain connects TRBV12-5 to TRBJ1-1; TRBD1 is a possible D gene (5 bases). The V end lost 2 bases, the J end lost 4 bases, and 20 bases lay between the germline ends. The CDR3 is 17 amino acids. Germline CDR1 LGHNT, CDR2 FRNRAP.

J is TRBJ2-5 and V is TRBV2, with 9 bases that match TRBD2. The CDR3 runs 14 residues. Germline V lookup: CDR1 SNHLY, CDR2 FYNNEI. V shed 4 bases, J shed 4 bases, and the junction held 4 bases outside the gene matches. CDR3 loop: CASSGASGTETQYF. The CDR3 nucleotides read TGTGCCAGCAGTGGGGCTAGCGGGACAGAGACCCAGTACTTC.

This clonotype has a handful of counts. V gene TRBV7-8 combines with J gene TRBJ1-1; D is unclear. The length of the CDR3 is 15 residues. The V gene's germline CDR1 is SGHVS and CDR2 FQNEAQ. V lost 1 base and J lost 3, with 12 bases in between. The CDR3: CASSLGPDGDTEAFF. CDR3 DNA sequence: TGTGCCAGCAGCTTAGGACCGGACGGTGACACTGAAGCTTTCTTT.

Notes on this clonotype: The junction and the germline gene differ at one end; a read error may be behind it. The gene calls are TRBV30 and TRBJ1-6; D unclear. The CDR3 sequence is 13 residues long. CDR1 and CDR2 from the germline V gene are GTSNPN and SVGIG (reference sequence). DNA of the CDR3: TGTGCCTGGACCCTTTCCTCTAATTCACCCCTCCACTTT. Protein: CAWTLSSNSPLHF.

The V and J genes are TRBV20-1 and TRBJ1-1; a weak D match, TRBD1 (5 bases). The CDR3 totals 12 residues. The V gene's germline CDR1 is DFQATT and CDR2 SNEGSKA (reference sequence). Trimming shortened V by 2 bases and J by 10 bases, and 14 bases separated the two germline ends. The CDR3 protein is CSARPGRSGAFF. The CDR3 nucleotides read TGCAGTGCTAGACCGGGACGCTCAGGAGCTTTCTTT.